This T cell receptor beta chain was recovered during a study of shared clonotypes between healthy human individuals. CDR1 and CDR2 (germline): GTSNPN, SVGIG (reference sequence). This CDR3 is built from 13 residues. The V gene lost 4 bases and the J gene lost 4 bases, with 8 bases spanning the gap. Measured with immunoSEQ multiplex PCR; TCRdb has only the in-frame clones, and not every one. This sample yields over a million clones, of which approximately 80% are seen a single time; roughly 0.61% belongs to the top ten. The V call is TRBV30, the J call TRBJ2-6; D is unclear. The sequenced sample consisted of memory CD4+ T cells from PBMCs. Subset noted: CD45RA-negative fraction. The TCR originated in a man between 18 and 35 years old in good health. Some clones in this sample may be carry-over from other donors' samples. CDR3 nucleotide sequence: TGTGCCTGGAAGGTATCCGGGGCCAACGTCCTGACTTTC. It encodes CAWKVSGANVLTF.